This entry is about one T cell receptor (beta chain). CDR1 is LGHNA and CDR2 is YNFKEQ in the germline V gene. The V and J ends lost 0 bases and 13 bases, in that order; junction bases with no gene match: 6. The CDR3 sequence is 13 residues long. This specimen belongs to a study of spatial heterogeneity in lung cancer. About the research overall: Detection consistently yielded more beta chains than alpha chains. Combinations of a unique TCR and a UMI were tallied in raw reads, and on average each appeared more than ten times.

Documented time point: sample taken at primary tumor resection. Whole RNA from tumor, nontumor lung or frozen PBMC was sequenced unsorted. Every TCR cDNA molecule bore a unique molecular identifier. TCRdb itself ran the 5' RACE reads through MiXCR, one entry per CDR3 protein. The sample has 2,500 to 3,500 distinct CDR3 sequences, about 7% seen once. V usage is TRBV4-2 and J usage is TRBJ2-1, with 7 bases lining up with TRBD1. This receptor was taken from a male donor with early-stage non-small cell lung cancer. This specimen consisted of normal lung tissue next to the tumor, obtained at surgery. The CDR3 DNA follows: TGTGCCAGCAGCCAAGAGGCCCGGGACAGCCAGTTCTTC. This gives the protein CASSQEARDSQFF.